One and the same sample provided the 18 T cell receptor beta chains below, sequenced in a study of blood T cell repertoires in COVID-19. This table comes from immunoSEQ multiplex PCR, and its TCRdb copy is limited to in-frame clones, with some not included. The table records 99,000 or so clones, 75% to 95% of them present only once. Sequenced material: peripheral blood. The receptors here all came from a human donor in a cohort sampled during active COVID-19.

The chain recombines TRBV4-2 with TRBJ1-3; no reliable D call. CDR3 length equals 16 residues. Between the trimmed V and J ends, which lost 0 bases and 0 bases, there was a span of 9 bases. Per the germline V gene, CDR1 is LGHNA and CDR2 is YNFKEQ. As DNA, the CDR3 is TGTGCCAGCAGCCAAGACGAGGCAAGCTCTGGAAACACCATATATTTT. Translating gives CASSQDEASSGNTIYF.

This clone occurred once. The V gene is TRBV6-2 or TRBV6-3, the J gene TRBJ1-6; 7 nucleotides match TRBD1. The J segment lost 10 bases and the V segment lost 6 bases, leaving 9 bases of the junction unmatched. CDR3 length: 14 amino acids. Per the germline V gene, CDR1 is MNHEY and CDR2 is SVGEGT. Here the CDR3 reads CASSNDRVGSPLHF. Here the CDR3 DNA reads TGTGCCAGCAGCAACGACAGGGTAGGCTCACCCCTCCACTTT.

The chain recombines TRBV28 with TRBJ1-1; D is uncertain. The CDR3 has 14 amino acids. V lost 4 bases to trimming and J lost 4 bases, with 13 bases between them. Per the germline V gene, CDR1 is MDHEN and CDR2 is SYDVKM. The CDR3 DNA reads TGTGCCAGCAGTTGGTTGAGGAGAGGCACTGAAGCTTTCTTT. Protein sequence: CASSWLRRGTEAFF. The entire variable domain, with the rest obtained from reference TRBV28 and TRBJ1-1, is as follows: DVKVTQSSRYLVKRTGEKVFLECVQDMDHENMFWYRQDPGLGLRLIYFSYDVKMKEKGDIPEGYSVSREKKERFSLILESASTNQTSMYLCASSWLRRGTEAFFGQGTRLTVV.

This clone was observed a handful of times. The chain employs TRBV28 and TRBJ2-3, with 7 bases matching TRBD1. The CDR3 spans 15 residues. Looked up from germline, CDR1 is MDHEN and CDR2 is SYDVKM. The V and J ends lost 6 bases and 0 bases, in that order; junction bases with no gene match: 6. The CDR3 DNA reads as TGTGCCAGCAGCGGGACAGCTATTAGCACAGATACGCAGTATTTT. It codes for CASSGTAISTDTQYF.

This chain links TRBV7-9 with TRBJ2-3; 8 bases align to TRBD1. Unmatched junction bases numbered 8, after V lost 5 bases and J lost 1 base. This CDR3 is built from 16 residues. Germline lookup yields CDR1 SEHNR and CDR2 FQNEAQ (reference sequence). The CDR3 is CASSATGTGGTDTQYF. The CDR3 bases are TGTGCCAGCAGCGCGACCGGGACAGGAGGCACAGATACGCAGTATTTT.

J is TRBJ2-7 and V is TRBV7-8; the D gene is possibly TRBD1 (5 bases). The CDR3 sequence is 16 residues long. Germline CDR1 reads SGHVS; CDR2 reads FQNEAQ. V lost 5 bases and J lost 2, with 19 bases in between. The CDR3 DNA reads TGTGCCAGCAGCCGACGGACACCTATGTTAACCTACGAGCAGTACTTC. It is translated as CASSRRTPMLTYEQYF.

Of note for this clone: Other DNA sequences in this specimen translate into the identical CDR3. The V gene is TRBV7-2, the J gene TRBJ2-3, with 7 positions matching TRBD2. CDR3 length: 15 amino acids. V trimming: 5 bases; J trimming: 0 bases; junction bases outside the gene matches: 5. Germline V gene data show CDR1 as SGHTA and CDR2 as FQGNSA. This CDR3 is CASSRDYLSTDTQYF. The CDR3 region has the DNA TGTGCCAGCAGCCGGGACTACCTAAGCACAGATACGCAGTATTTT. The entire variable domain, with the rest obtained from reference TRBV7-2 and TRBJ2-3, is as follows: GAGVSQSPSNKVTEKGKDVELRCDPISGHTALYWYRQSLGQGLEFLIYFQGNSAPDKSGLPSDRFSAERTGGSVSTLTIQRTQQEDSAVYLCASSRDYLSTDTQYFGPGTRLTVL.

The V call is TRBV7-9, the J call TRBJ2-5; TRBD1 is a possible D gene (6 bases). The CDR3 is 15 amino acids. V was cut by 5 bases and J by 2 bases, with 15 bases left in between. Germline-derived CDR1 and CDR2 are SEHNR and FQNEAQ (reference sequence). CDR3 sequence: CASSTWGQDQETQYF. The CDR3 bases are TGTGCCAGCAGCACCTGGGGGCAGGATCAAGAGACCCAGTACTTC.

As to this clone: The identical CDR3 is also encoded by other nucleotide sequences in the sample. The J gene is TRBJ2-1, the V gene TRBV18; weak D call: TRBD2 (6 bases). The V end lost 6 bases, the J end lost 4 bases, and 13 bases lay between the germline ends. CDR3 length equals 14 residues. Germline CDR1 is KGHSH and CDR2 is LQKENI. CDR3 residues: CASSPGGVYNEQFF. The DNA of the CDR3 is TGTGCCAGCTCGCCCGGAGGGGTATACAATGAGCAGTTCTTC.

In nucleotides, the CDR3 is TGTGCCAGCAGCTTAAATACAGGGAACACTGAAGCTTTCTTT. It translates to CASSLNTGNTEAFF. The V and J genes are TRBV11-2 and TRBJ1-1, with D perhaps matching TRBD1 (5 bases). V lost 2 bases and J 1 base, leaving 8 bases between the germline ends. CDR1 is SGHAT, CDR2 FQNNGV, per germline. This CDR3 has 14 amino acids. The full variable domain, its missing parts supplied by reference TRBV11-2 and TRBJ1-1, is EAGVAQSPRYKIIEKRQSVAFWCNPISGHATLYWYQQILGQGPKLLIQFQNNGVVDDSQLPKDRFSAERLKGVDSTLKIQPAKLEDSAVYLCASSLNTGNTEAFFGQGTRLTVV.

The gene calls are TRBV6-2 or TRBV6-3 and TRBJ2-5; 11 bases fit TRBD2. The CDR3 totals 15 residues. J lost 0 bases, V lost 5 bases, and 2 bases had no gene match. CDR1 MNHEY and CDR2 SVGEGT come from the germline V gene. In DNA form, the CDR3 reads TGTGCCAGCAGTCCGGGACTAGCGGACCAAGAGACCCAGTACTTC. Its translation: CASSPGLADQETQYF.

The chain carries TRBV30 and TRBJ2-5; D possibly corresponds to TRBD2 (6 bases). CDR3 length: 14 residues. Trimming removed 0 bases from V and 10 bases from J, with 18 bases in between. CDR1 is GTSNPN and CDR2 is SVGIG in the germline V gene (reference sequence). The CDR3 spells CAWSVGGVWWGQYF. CDR3 DNA: TGTGCCTGGAGTGTAGGAGGGGTGTGGTGGGGCCAGTACTTC.

This chain links TRBV7-2 with TRBJ2-2; 12 nucleotides match TRBD1. Unmatched junction bases numbered 9, after V lost 4 bases and J lost 6 bases. From germline, CDR1 is SGHTA and CDR2 FQGNSA. This CDR3 is 17 amino acids long. The CDR3 DNA sequence: TGTGCCAGCAGCTCTTCCCGGGACAGGGGGCAGGCCGGGGAGCTGTTTTTT. Its protein product is CASSSSRDRGQAGELFF.

V usage is TRBV13 and J usage is TRBJ2-2, with TRBD2 matching over 8 bases. Germline CDR1 is PRHDT and CDR2 is FYEKMQ (reference sequence). This CDR3 region has 14 residues. The ends lost 2 bases at V and 7 bases at J; junction bases unmatched: 3. The CDR3 DNA reads TGTGCCAGCAGCTTATTAACTAGCGGCGGGGAGCTGTTTTTT. Protein sequence: CASSLLTSGGELFF.

The rearrangement uses TRBV27 and TRBJ1-2, with 9 bases aligning to TRBD1. Germline V gives CDR1 MNHEY, CDR2 SMNVEV (reference sequence). The CDR3 runs to 15 residues. Trimming cost V 3 bases and J 6 bases; bases outside gene matches: 8. Here the CDR3 reads CASSFTGGAGHGYTF. The CDR3 bases are TGTGCCAGCAGTTTTACAGGGGGCGCCGGCCATGGCTACACCTTC.

This clone was picked up one time. This chain connects TRBV4-2 to TRBJ1-1; D perhaps matches TRBD1 (5 bases). The germline V gene has CDR1 LGHNA and CDR2 YNFKEQ. Deletions cut 2 bases from V and 1 base from J, with 14 bases between. The CDR3 is 16 residues long. CDR3 residues: CASSQLYRTGNTEAFF. CDR3 coding DNA: TGTGCCAGCAGCCAACTATACAGGACGGGGAACACTGAAGCTTTCTTT.

The chain combines TRBV25-1 with TRBJ1-1; tentative D call: TRBD1 (6 bases). The CDR3 extends over 13 amino acids. In germline, CDR1 is MGHDK, CDR2 SYGVNS. Trimming shortened V by 8 bases and J by 3 bases, and 13 bases separated the two germline ends. The CDR3 DNA reads as TGTGCCAGCCGGACAGACGCTTACACTGAAGCTTTCTTT. This sequence encodes CASRTDAYTEAFF.

The rearrangement links TRBV6-5 to TRBJ2-2; D possibly corresponds to TRBD1 (5 bases). Trimming stripped 10 bases from V and 0 bases from J, with 12 bases between. The length of the CDR3 is 14 residues. Germline V gives CDR1 MNHEY, CDR2 SVGAGI. The CDR3 protein is CANLGHTNTGELFF. In DNA form, the CDR3 reads TGTGCCAACCTCGGACACACGAACACCGGGGAGCTGTTTTTT.